These 32 T cell receptor beta chains were sequenced from one sample in a study of metastatic and nonmetastatic thyroid tumors. TCRdb re-analyzed the PCR reads through MiXCR. This repertoire shows tens of thousands of clones, under 25% found once; its top ten account for around 3%. Among the patients, none had received any treatment before thyroid surgery. Sequencing used blood. These receptor sequences come from a male donor with papillary thyroid cancer or a benign thyroid nodule (not recorded which). Some clones in this sample may be carry-over from other donors' samples.

The chain joins TRBV7-9 to TRBJ1-2; D possibly corresponds to TRBD1 (6 bases). Trimming took off 5 bases at V and 7 bases at J, with 20 bases between the two ends. The CDR3 totals 15 residues. Germline CDR1 and CDR2: SEHNR and FQNEAQ (reference sequence). CDR3 nucleotides: TGTGCCAGCAGCCATGACATTACAGGGCTCTCTGGCTACACCTTC. Translating gives CASSHDITGLSGYTF.

This clone was seen repeatedly, ten times or more. The chain couples TRBV11-2 to TRBJ1-4, with 7 positions matching TRBD1. In germline, CDR1 is SGHAT, CDR2 FQNNGV. V gave up 6 bases and J gave up 5 bases; unmatched junction bases: 18. CDR3 size: 18 residues. The CDR3 sequence is CASSLQGLLWPRNEKLFF. The CDR3 coding sequence is TGTGCCAGCAGTTTACAGGGGTTATTATGGCCTCGGAATGAAAAACTGTTTTTT.

In its sample, this clone was seen many times. The chain recombines TRBV30 with TRBJ2-3, with 11 bases that match TRBD2. The CDR3 has 14 residues. The V segment lost 3 bases and the J segment 3 bases; nucleotides outside the gene matches: 2. Germline CDR1 is GTSNPN and CDR2 is SVGIG (reference sequence). The CDR3 DNA follows: TGTGCCTGGAGGTTAGCGGGAGGGACAGATACGCAGTATTTT. Translated: CAWRLAGGTDTQYF.

Only a few counts were recorded for this clone. V is TRBV19 and J is TRBJ2-7; 8 bases map to TRBD2. The CDR3 sequence is 15 residues long. Germline CDR1 LNHDA, CDR2 SQIVND (reference sequence). V lost 6 bases, J lost 3 bases, and 10 bases stayed unmatched. The CDR3 spells CASSLPGLGIYEQYF. The CDR3 DNA reads TGTGCCAGTAGCCTACCGGGACTAGGGATCTACGAGCAGTACTTC.

This sequence joins TRBV11-2 and TRBJ2-1; 10 positions match TRBD2. This CDR3 has 16 residues. Germline V gene sequence: CDR1 SGHAT, CDR2 FQNNGV. Trimming cost V 4 bases and J 4 bases; bases outside gene matches: 7. The CDR3 loop reads CASSSISGRGYNEQFF. The CDR3 region has the DNA TGTGCCAGCAGCTCCATAAGCGGGAGGGGATACAATGAGCAGTTCTTC.

This clone was seen at least ten times. The chain is built from TRBV4-1 and TRBJ2-7, with TRBD2 matching 12 bases. CDR1 MGHRA and CDR2 YSYEKL come from the germline V gene. The CDR3 spans 15 residues. The V gene end was trimmed by 3 bases and the J gene end by 4 bases; junction bases not matched to a gene: 4. The CDR3, as DNA: TGCGCCAGCAGCCAGACTAGCGGGAGTGAATACGAGCAGTACTTC. Encoded protein: CASSQTSGSEYEQYF.

This clone was observed many times. The chain carries TRBV5-1 and TRBJ1-1, with D maybe TRBD1 (5 bases). CDR1 is SGHRS, CDR2 YFSETQ, per germline. V lost 2 bases and J lost 2, with 7 bases in between. The CDR3 length is 13 residues. CDR3 sequence (DNA): TGCGCCAGCAGCTTTGGGACCAACACTGAAGCTTTCTTT. Encoded protein: CASSFGTNTEAFF.

This clone appeared many times. The chain recombines TRBV20-1 with TRBJ2-1; 12 bases align to TRBD2. CDR1 is DFQATT and CDR2 is SNEGSKA in the germline V gene (reference sequence). Trimming at V came to 5 bases and at J to 3 bases, leaving 5 bases not matched to a gene. The CDR3 extends over 15 amino acids. DNA of the CDR3: TGCAGTGCTTTTGCGACTAGCGGGAGCTACAATGAGCAGTTCTTC. This sequence encodes CSAFATSGSYNEQFF.

The genes are TRBV9 and TRBJ1-6; no firm D call. CDR1 is SGDLS and CDR2 is YYNGEE in the germline V gene. V was shortened by 0 bases and J by 7 bases, with 8 bases between the two germline ends. CDR3 length: 14 amino acids. CDR3 sequence reads: CASSVAPHNSPLHF. The CDR3 bases are TGTGCCAGCAGCGTAGCGCCCCACAATTCACCCCTCCACTTT. The full variable domain, completed using reference TRBV9 and TRBJ1-6, is DSGVTQTPKHLITATGQRVTLRCSPRSGDLSVYWYQQSLDQGLQFLIQYYNGEERAKGNILERFSAQQFPDLHSELNLSSLELGDSALYFCASSVAPHNSPLHFGNGTRLTVT.

By sample share, this clone is medium-sized. The chain carries TRBV28 and TRBJ1-6; 7 positions match TRBD1. The junction had 8 bases not matched to a gene; V was cut back by 3 bases and J by 9 bases. CDR3 length: 15 residues. Germline CDR1 is MDHEN and CDR2 is SYDVKM. CDR3 nucleotides: TGTGCCAGCAGTTTTCGGCACAGGGGTAGTTCACCCCTCCACTTT. This sequence encodes CASSFRHRGSSPLHF.

V is TRBV4-2 and J is TRBJ2-5; D gene uncertain. Germline CDR1 reads LGHNA; CDR2 reads YNFKEQ. The V end lost 1 base, the J end lost 5 bases, and 14 bases lay between the germline ends. CDR3 length: 15 residues. For the CDR3, the DNA is TGTGCCAGCAGCCAAGGGTCCCTCTTTGGGGAGACCCAGTACTTC. This sequence encodes CASSQGSLFGETQYF.

The chain couples TRBV6-1 to TRBJ1-2, with TRBD1 identical over 9 bases. V trimming: 4 bases; J trimming: 4 bases; junction bases outside the gene matches: 4. The CDR3 runs to 14 residues. The germline gives CDR1 MNHNS, CDR2 SASEGT. CDR3 protein: CASSVTGGTYGYTF. The CDR3 DNA sequence: TGTGCCAGCAGTGTGACAGGGGGAACCTATGGCTACACCTTC.

By its share, this clone is medium-sized. V is TRBV28 and J is TRBJ2-7, with 8 positions matching TRBD1. The CDR3 is made up of 15 amino acids. J was trimmed by 1 base and V by 6 bases; bases with no gene match: 8. The germline gives CDR1 MDHEN, CDR2 SYDVKM. Here the CDR3 reads CASRRTGRGSYEQYF. The CDR3 region has the DNA TGTGCCAGCAGACGGACAGGGCGAGGATCCTACGAGCAGTACTTC.

Concerning this clone itself: Being one base from a much bigger clone, this may be a read error. The chain couples TRBV3-1 to TRBJ2-1; maybe TRBD1 (5 bases). This CDR3 is built from 12 residues. Germline-derived CDR1 and CDR2 are LGHDT and YNNKEL (reference sequence). CDR3 loop: CASSLGAGLQLF. The CDR3 nucleotides read TGTGCCAGCAGCCTAGGGGCCGGGCTGCAGCTCTTC.

This clone was found many times. This chain joins TRBV29-1 and TRBJ2-5, with a tentative D call TRBD1 (5 bases). The CDR3 sequence is 11 residues long. In germline, CDR1 is SQVTM, CDR2 ANQGSEA. Trimming shortened V by 2 bases and J by 4 bases, and 5 bases separated the two germline ends. The CDR3: CSVERGETQYF. CDR3 nucleotides: TGCAGCGTTGAAAGGGGAGAGACCCAGTACTTC.

The table lists this clone with a few counts. Here the CDR3 DNA reads TGTGCCAGCAGTTTGTCGAGCTCCTACAATGAGCAGTTCTTC. This encodes CASSLSSSYNEQFF. The V and J genes are TRBV12-3 or TRBV12-4 and TRBJ2-1, with D unclear. V dropped 3 bases and J dropped 0 bases, with 6 bases sitting between them. CDR3 length equals 14 residues.

This clone was counted many times. This chain links TRBV13 with TRBJ2-1, with 9 bases identical to TRBD1. This CDR3 has 15 amino acids. CDR1 is PRHDT and CDR2 is FYEKMQ in the germline V gene (reference sequence). With V trimmed by 3 bases and J by 3 bases, 3 bases remained unmatched. CDR3 amino acids: CASSFRDRVYNEQFF. For the CDR3, the DNA is TGTGCCAGCAGCTTTCGGGACAGGGTCTACAATGAGCAGTTCTTC.

The chain combines TRBV5-6 with TRBJ1-5; maybe TRBD1 (5 bases). The CDR3 runs to 14 residues. CDR1 and CDR2 (germline): SGHDT, YYEEEE. Between the trimmed V and J ends, which lost 2 bases and 9 bases, there was a span of 15 bases. The CDR3 DNA is TGTGCCAGCAGCTTTGGGGCAGGGTTTTCGCCCCAGCATTTT. It encodes CASSFGAGFSPQHF.

At least ten counts were recorded for this clone. The V and J genes are TRBV2 and TRBJ2-7, with TRBD2 matching 7 bases. CDR3 size: 16 residues. CDR1 and CDR2 from the germline V gene are SNHLY and FYNNEI. After removal of 4 bases from V and 1 base from J, the junction contained 10 bases not matched to a gene. This chain's CDR3 is CASSGGLSRASYEQYF. CDR3 sequence (DNA): TGTGCCAGCAGTGGGGGACTATCCCGCGCGTCCTACGAGCAGTACTTC.

This sequence joins TRBV2 and TRBJ1-3; D is uncertain. The ends were cut back, 3 bases at V and 0 bases at J, with 3 bases in the middle. The length of the CDR3 is 13 residues. CDR1 SNHLY and CDR2 FYNNEI come from the germline V gene. CDR3 nucleotides: TGTGCCAGCAGTGACAACTCTGGAAACACCATATATTTT. Translation: CASSDNSGNTIYF.

The chain has TRBV27 and TRBJ2-1; 7 bases are a match to TRBD2. V gave up 6 bases and J gave up 11 bases; unmatched junction bases: 10. This CDR3 spans 13 amino acids. CDR1 is MNHEY and CDR2 is SMNVEV in the germline V gene (reference sequence). The CDR3 loop is CASRVGGAGKQFF. The CDR3 DNA reads TGTGCCAGCAGGGTGGGGGGAGCGGGGAAGCAGTTCTTC.

The sample holds many counts of this clone. CDR3 sequence: CASSPPGSFRYQPQHF. The CDR3 coding sequence is TGTGCCAGCAGCCCCCCCGGGTCCTTTAGGTATCAGCCCCAGCATTTT. The chain joins TRBV6-2 or TRBV6-3 to TRBJ1-5; no clear D gene. The CDR3 extends over 16 amino acids. Germline CDR1 reads MNHEY; CDR2 reads SVGEGT. Trimming removed 6 bases at V and 5 bases at J, with 20 bases between.

J is TRBJ2-1 and V is TRBV4-1; 7 nucleotides match TRBD1. The J segment lost 7 bases and the V segment lost 1 base, leaving 10 bases of the junction unmatched. Germline assignment: CDR1 MGHRA and CDR2 YSYEKL. The CDR3 has 16 amino acids. The CDR3 DNA follows: TGCGCCAGCAGCCAAGCGGGACAGTCAATGGGTAATGAGCAGTTCTTC. The encoded protein is CASSQAGQSMGNEQFF.

The gene calls are TRBV20-1 and TRBJ2-7, with TRBD1 matching 7 bases. J lost 2 bases, V lost 4 bases, and 14 bases had no gene match. CDR1 and CDR2 (germline): DFQATT, SNEGSKA (reference sequence). The CDR3 has 16 residues. CDR3 in amino acids: CSAMSRGDRVPYEQYF. CDR3 nucleotide sequence: TGCAGTGCTATGTCGCGTGGAGACAGGGTTCCCTACGAGCAGTACTTC.

In its sample, this clone was seen once. This chain connects TRBV3-1 to TRBJ2-3; D is perhaps TRBD2 (6 bases). The CDR3 has 16 amino acids. The V and J ends lost 2 bases and 1 base respectively, with 13 bases between them. Germline values: CDR1 LGHDT, CDR2 YNNKEL (reference sequence). CDR3 in DNA: TGTGCCAGCAGCCAAACAGTCGCTAGCGGCACAGATACGCAGTATTTT. Residues: CASSQTVASGTDTQYF.

This clone appeared a few times. The chain uses TRBV6-1 and TRBJ2-5; 7 nucleotides align to TRBD1. Germline CDR1 and CDR2: MNHNS and SASEGT. This CDR3 has 16 residues. Trimming took 6 bases from V and 5 from J; bases not matched to a gene: 15. Written as DNA, the CDR3 is TGTGCCAGCAGAGAAACCGGGACAGAGGGTTTTGAGACCCAGTACTTC. It specifies CASRETGTEGFETQYF.

This clone was seen only a few times. The J gene is TRBJ1-1, the V gene TRBV24-1, with 8 bases that match TRBD1. There are 12 residues in the CDR3. V trimming: 8 bases; J trimming: 7 bases; junction bases outside the gene matches: 5. CDR1 is KGHDR and CDR2 is SFDVKD in the germline V gene. The DNA for the CDR3 is TGTGCCACCAATTCCGGGACAGGTGAAGCTTTCTTT. This codes for CATNSGTGEAFF.

This clone was detected many times. The V gene is TRBV9, the J gene TRBJ2-1; D is possibly TRBD2 (5 bases). The CDR3 extends over 15 amino acids. Trimming cost V 0 bases and J 3 bases, with 10 bases left between them. Germline V lookup: CDR1 SGDLS, CDR2 YYNGEE. This CDR3 reads CASSVDSGIYNEQFF. CDR3 sequence (DNA): TGTGCCAGCAGCGTAGACAGCGGAATCTACAATGAGCAGTTCTTC.

About this clone: The junction departs from the called germline gene at one end, perhaps through a read error. This chain connects TRBV20-1 to TRBJ2-1, with D perhaps matching TRBD2 (6 bases). Germline lookup yields CDR1 DFQATT and CDR2 SNEGSKA (reference sequence). The CDR3 totals 16 residues. CDR3 residues: CSATSTWTNSYSEQFF. CDR3 in DNA: TGCAGTGCTACCTCTACGTGGACTAACTCCTACAGTGAGCAGTTCTTC.

This clone was counted a few times. A read error may produce the germline difference seen at one junction end. The chain carries TRBV29-1 and TRBJ1-2, with D maybe TRBD1 (5 bases). In germline, CDR1 is SQVTM, CDR2 ANQGSEA. The CDR3 totals 12 residues. DNA of the CDR3: TGCAGCGTTGATGGGGACGGCTATGGATACACCTTC. Its protein is CSVDGDGYGYTF.

The CDR3 region is CASSLALAGGTDTQYF. DNA of the CDR3: TGCGCCAGCAGCTTGGCTCTGGCGGGAGGAACAGATACGCAGTATTTT. This sequence joins TRBV5-1 and TRBJ2-3; TRBD2 aligns across 8 bases. The junction had 6 bases not matched to a gene; V was cut back by 0 bases and J by 3 bases. Germline CDR1 is SGHRS and CDR2 is YFSETQ. The CDR3 has 16 residues. Full variable domain (remainder filled in from reference TRBV5-1 and TRBJ2-3): KAGVTQTPRYLIKTRGQQVTLSCSPISGHRSVSWYQQTPGQGLQFLFEYFSETQRNKGNFPGRFSGRQFSNSRSEMNVSTLELGDSALYLCASSLALAGGTDTQYFGPGTRLTVL.

This clone was counted many times. The V call is TRBV6-1, the J call TRBJ1-6; no reliable D call. Germline V gene sequence: CDR1 MNHNS, CDR2 SASEGT. This CDR3 comprises 14 residues. Deletions cut 4 bases from V and 7 bases from J, with 11 bases between. CDR3 region: CASSGRSFNSPLHF. CDR3 DNA sequence: TGTGCCAGCAGTGGGCGGTCTTTCAATTCACCCCTCCACTTT.